This T cell receptor beta chain was retrieved from a study of T cells in Graves' hyperthyroidism and ophthalmopathy. Germline values: CDR1 LGHDT, CDR2 YNNKEL (reference sequence). V lost 3 bases to trimming and J lost 8 bases, with 14 bases between them. This CDR3 has 14 residues. The CDR3 regions of TCR beta were amplified from RNA transcripts. The HTBI set primed first-round TCR CDR3 RT-PCR. MiXCR was run by TCRdb on the multiplex PCR reads, yielding one entry per CDR3 protein. The sample comprises fewer than 850,000 distinct CDR3 sequences, approximately 15% of which are singletons, and around 16% rests with the top ten.

The chain joins TRBV3-1 to TRBJ1-5, with TRBD1 as a possible D gene (6 bases). The sequencing input was blood. The clonotype was recovered from a man aged 45-65 years with Graves' hyperthyroidism. In DNA form, the CDR3 reads TGTGCCAGCAGCCAGGGGACACAGCAGGAGCCCCAGCATTTT. Translation gives CASSQGTQQEPQHF.